This TCR beta chain was recovered during a study of blood T cells in healthy people across ages. CDR3 length equals 16 residues. The germline CDR1 and CDR2 sequences are SGHDT and YYEEEE. With 0 bases clipped from V and 7 bases from J, the junction kept 12 bases outside the gene matches. No fewer than 6 million PBMCs went into each sample. The second PCR ran roughly 7 to 12 cycles with a sample-barcoded 5' primer and J-beta primers. Every cDNA was tagged by a template-switch adaptor with 12 random nucleotides. TCRdb analysed the 5' RACE reads with MiXCR anew, one entry per CDR3 protein. Here the sample spans 550,000 to 800,000 distinct CDR3 sequences, 32% being singletons.

Sequences were obtained from blood. The chain has TRBV5-6 and TRBJ2-7, with TRBD1 matching over 8 bases. This clonotype originated in a woman aged 80 or older in good health. Written as DNA, the CDR3 is TGTGCCAGCAGCTTGGCCAGGGGGCAGGGGGCAGAAGAGCAGTACTTC. Translation: CASSLARGQGAEEQYF.